Below, 5 T cell receptor beta chains from the same sample are listed, as sequenced in a study of technical replicates of blood from several donors. Generated by immunoSEQ multiplex PCR, the TCRdb table keeps only in-frame clones and is missing some. The table includes almost 85,000 clones, 95% to 98% detected once. Input material: T cells isolated from PBMCs. The receptors shown here come from a human donor in good health.

The CDR3 region is CASSLARGGADEQFF. CDR3 nucleotide sequence: TGTGCCAGCAGCCTCGCGCGCGGGGGGGCCGATGAGCAGTTCTTC. The gene calls are TRBV7-6 and TRBJ2-1, with TRBD2 identical over 9 bases. Per germline, CDR1 SGHVS and CDR2 FNYEAQ. Trimming at V came to 5 bases and at J to 8 bases, leaving 10 bases not matched to a gene. This CDR3 is built from 15 residues. Full variable domain (remainder filled in from reference TRBV7-6 and TRBJ2-1): GAGVSQSPRYKVTKRGQDVALRCDPISGHVSLYWYRQALGQGPEFLTYFNYEAQQDKSGLPNDRFSAERPEGSISTLTIQRTEQRDSAMYRCASSLARGGADEQFFGPGTRLTVL.

The gene calls are TRBV4-1 and TRBJ1-5; 7 nucleotides line up with TRBD1. The CDR3 is 14 residues long. CDR1 is MGHRA, CDR2 YSYEKL, per germline. With 6 bases clipped from V and 4 bases from J, the junction kept 6 bases outside the gene matches. CDR3 sequence (DNA): TGCGCCAGCAGGAAGACAGGGAGTAATCAGCCCCAGCATTTT. Translating gives CASRKTGSNQPQHF.

The chain couples TRBV5-1 to TRBJ1-1; maybe TRBD1 (5 bases). Germline V gene lookup returns CDR1 SGHRS and CDR2 YFSETQ. The CDR3 runs to 16 residues. V was trimmed by 4 bases and J by 0 bases, leaving 16 bases between them. The CDR3 nucleotides read TGCGCCAGCAGCGCCTTTCTGGACACTTTGAACACTGAAGCTTTCTTT. As protein: CASSAFLDTLNTEAFF.

The chain carries TRBV6-5 and TRBJ1-2; 9 bases align to TRBD1. CDR1 MNHEY and CDR2 SVGAGI come from the germline V gene. The CDR3 is made up of 15 amino acids. V lost 6 bases, J lost 5 bases, and 10 bases stayed unmatched. The CDR3 region has the DNA TGTGCCAGCAGCCTACTTTCTGGGACAGGGTATGGCTACACCTTC. It yields the protein CASSLLSGTGYGYTF.

The J gene is TRBJ2-7, the V gene TRBV5-1; TRBD2 aligns across 13 bases. The CDR3 has 16 residues. V trimming: 2 bases; J trimming: 5 bases; junction bases outside the gene matches: 7. CDR1 and CDR2 (germline): SGHRS, YFSETQ. CDR3 in amino acids: CASSFELAGGFDEQYF. The CDR3 coding sequence is TGCGCCAGCAGCTTCGAACTAGCGGGGGGGTTCGACGAGCAGTACTTC.